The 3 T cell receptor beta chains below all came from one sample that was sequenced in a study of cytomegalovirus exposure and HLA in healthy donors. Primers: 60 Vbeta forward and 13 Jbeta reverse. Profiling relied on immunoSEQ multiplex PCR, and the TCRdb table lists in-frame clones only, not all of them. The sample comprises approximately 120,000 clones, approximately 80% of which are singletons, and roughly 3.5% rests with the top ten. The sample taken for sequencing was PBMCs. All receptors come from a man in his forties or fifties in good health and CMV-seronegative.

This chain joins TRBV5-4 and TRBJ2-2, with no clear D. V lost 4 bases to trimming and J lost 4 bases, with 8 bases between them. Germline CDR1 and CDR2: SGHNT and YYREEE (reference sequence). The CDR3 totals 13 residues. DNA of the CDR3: TGTGCCAGCAGCCATCGTAGCACCGGGGAGCTGTTTTTT. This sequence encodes CASSHRSTGELFF.

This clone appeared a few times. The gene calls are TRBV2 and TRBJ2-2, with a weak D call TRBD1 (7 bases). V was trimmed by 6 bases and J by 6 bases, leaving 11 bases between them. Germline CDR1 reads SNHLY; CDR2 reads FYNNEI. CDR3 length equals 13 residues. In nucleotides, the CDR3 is TGTGCCAGCAGGGCAGGGGGGCCCGGGGAGCTGTTTTTT. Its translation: CASRAGGPGELFF.

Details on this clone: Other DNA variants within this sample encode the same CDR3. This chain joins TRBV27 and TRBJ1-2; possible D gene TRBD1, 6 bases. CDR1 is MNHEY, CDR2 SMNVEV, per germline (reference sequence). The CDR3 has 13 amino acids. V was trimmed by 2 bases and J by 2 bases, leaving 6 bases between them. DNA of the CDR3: TGTGCCAGCAGTTTAACAGGGAACTATGGCTACACCTTC. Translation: CASSLTGNYGYTF.